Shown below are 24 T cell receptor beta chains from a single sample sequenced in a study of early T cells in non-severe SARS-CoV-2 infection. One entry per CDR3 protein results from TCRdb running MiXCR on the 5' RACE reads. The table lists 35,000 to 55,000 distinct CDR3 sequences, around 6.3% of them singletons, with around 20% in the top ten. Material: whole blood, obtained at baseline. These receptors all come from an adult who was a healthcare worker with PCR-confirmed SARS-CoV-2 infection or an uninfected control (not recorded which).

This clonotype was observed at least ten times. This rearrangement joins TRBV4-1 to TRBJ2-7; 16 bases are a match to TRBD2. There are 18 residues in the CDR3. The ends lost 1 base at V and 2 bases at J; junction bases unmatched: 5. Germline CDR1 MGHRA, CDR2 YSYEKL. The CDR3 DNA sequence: TGCGCCAGCAGCCAAGCCCGGGGACTAGCGGGGGGGCCCTACGAGCAGTACTTC. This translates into CASSQARGLAGGPYEQYF.

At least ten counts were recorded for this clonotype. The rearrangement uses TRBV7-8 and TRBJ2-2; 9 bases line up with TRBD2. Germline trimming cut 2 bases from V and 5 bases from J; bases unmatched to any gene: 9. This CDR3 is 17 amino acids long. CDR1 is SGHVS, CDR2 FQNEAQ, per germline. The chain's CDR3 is CASSLRRGGRGTGELFF. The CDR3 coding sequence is TGTGCCAGCAGCTTAAGGCGGGGGGGCCGGGGTACCGGGGAGCTGTTTTTT. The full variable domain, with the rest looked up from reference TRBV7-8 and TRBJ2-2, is GAGVSQSPRYKVAKRGQDVALRCDPISGHVSLFWYQQALGQGPEFLTYFQNEAQLDKSGLPSDRFFAERPEGSVSTLKIQRTQQEDSAVYLCASSLRRGGRGTGELFFGEGSRLTVL.

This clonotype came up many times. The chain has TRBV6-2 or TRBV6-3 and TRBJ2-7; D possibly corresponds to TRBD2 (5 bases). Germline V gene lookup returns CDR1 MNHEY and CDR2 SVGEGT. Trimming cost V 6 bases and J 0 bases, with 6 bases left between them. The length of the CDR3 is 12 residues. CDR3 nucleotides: TGTGCCAGCAGGACTACCTCCTACGAGCAGTACTTC. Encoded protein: CASRTTSYEQYF.

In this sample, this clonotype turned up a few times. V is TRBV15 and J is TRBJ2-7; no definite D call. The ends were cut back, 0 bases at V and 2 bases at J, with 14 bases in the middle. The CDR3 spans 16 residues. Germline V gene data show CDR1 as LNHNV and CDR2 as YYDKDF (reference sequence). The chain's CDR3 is CATSRDIGDPTYEQYF. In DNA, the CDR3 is TGTGCCACCAGCAGAGATATTGGAGACCCGACCTACGAGCAGTACTTC.

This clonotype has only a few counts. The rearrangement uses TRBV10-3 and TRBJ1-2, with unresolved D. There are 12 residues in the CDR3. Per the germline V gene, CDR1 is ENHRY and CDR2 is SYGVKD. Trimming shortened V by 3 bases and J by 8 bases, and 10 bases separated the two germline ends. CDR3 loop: CAISEVPWGYTF. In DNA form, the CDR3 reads TGTGCCATCAGTGAAGTTCCTTGGGGCTACACCTTC.

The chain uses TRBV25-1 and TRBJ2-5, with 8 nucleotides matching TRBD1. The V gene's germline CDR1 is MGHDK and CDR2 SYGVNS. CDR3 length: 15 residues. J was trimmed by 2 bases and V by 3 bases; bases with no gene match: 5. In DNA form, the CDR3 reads TGTGCCAGCAGTGAGGCAGGGGGCTGGCAAGAGACCCAGTACTTC. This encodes CASSEAGGWQETQYF.

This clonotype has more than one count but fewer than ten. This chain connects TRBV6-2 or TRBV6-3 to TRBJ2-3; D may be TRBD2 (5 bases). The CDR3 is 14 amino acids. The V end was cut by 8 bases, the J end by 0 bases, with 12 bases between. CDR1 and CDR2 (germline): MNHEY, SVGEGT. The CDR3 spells CASRRRGSTDTQYF. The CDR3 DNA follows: TGTGCCAGCCGACGTCGAGGGAGCACAGATACGCAGTATTTT.

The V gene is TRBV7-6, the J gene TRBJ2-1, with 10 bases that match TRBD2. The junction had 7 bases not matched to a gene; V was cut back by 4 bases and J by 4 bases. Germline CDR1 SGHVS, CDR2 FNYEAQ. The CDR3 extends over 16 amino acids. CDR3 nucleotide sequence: TGTGCCAGCAGCTACACAGCGGGAGGGCCTTACAATGAGCAGTTCTTC. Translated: CASSYTAGGPYNEQFF.

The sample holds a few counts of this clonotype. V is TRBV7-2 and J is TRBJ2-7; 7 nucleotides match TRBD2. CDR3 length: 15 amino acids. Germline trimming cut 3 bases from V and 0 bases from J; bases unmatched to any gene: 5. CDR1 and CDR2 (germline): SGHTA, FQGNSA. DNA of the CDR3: TGTGCCAGCAGCTTGGGTGGCGGGAGCTCCTACGAGCAGTACTTC. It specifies CASSLGGGSSYEQYF.

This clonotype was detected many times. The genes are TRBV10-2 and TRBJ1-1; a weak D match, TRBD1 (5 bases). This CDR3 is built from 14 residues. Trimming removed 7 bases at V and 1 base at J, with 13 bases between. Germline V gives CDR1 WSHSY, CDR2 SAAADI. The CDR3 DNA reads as TGCGCCAGCAAGCTCGGGACGGCGAACACTGAAGCTTTCTTT. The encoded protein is CASKLGTANTEAFF.

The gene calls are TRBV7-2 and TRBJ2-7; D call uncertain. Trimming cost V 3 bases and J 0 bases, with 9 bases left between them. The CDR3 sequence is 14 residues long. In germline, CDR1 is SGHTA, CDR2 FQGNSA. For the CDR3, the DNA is TGTGCCAGCAGCTTCCAGAGTACCTCCTACGAGCAGTACTTC. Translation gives CASSFQSTSYEQYF.

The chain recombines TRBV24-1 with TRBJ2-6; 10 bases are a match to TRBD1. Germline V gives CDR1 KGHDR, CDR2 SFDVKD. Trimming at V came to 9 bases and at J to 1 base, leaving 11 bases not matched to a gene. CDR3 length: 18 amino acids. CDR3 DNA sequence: TGTGCCACCGACCCCGGGACAGGGGTCGGATCTGGGGCCAACGTCCTGACTTTC. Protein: CATDPGTGVGSGANVLTF.

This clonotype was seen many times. Written as DNA, the CDR3 is TGTGCCAGCAGTTTAACCCAGGCCTCTGGGGCCAACGTCCTGACTTTC. This encodes CASSLTQASGANVLTF. The chain uses TRBV27 and TRBJ2-6; D not resolved. Trimming pared 2 bases from V and 0 bases from J, leaving 8 bases between. There are 16 residues in the CDR3. Germline loops: CDR1 MNHEY, CDR2 SMNVEV (reference sequence).

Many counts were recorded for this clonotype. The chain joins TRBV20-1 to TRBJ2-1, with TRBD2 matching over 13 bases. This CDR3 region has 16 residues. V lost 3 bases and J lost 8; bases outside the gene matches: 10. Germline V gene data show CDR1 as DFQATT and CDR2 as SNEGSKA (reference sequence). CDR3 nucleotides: TGCAGTGCTAGGGAAGGACTAGCGGGAGTTTCCGATGAGCAGTTCTTC. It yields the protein CSAREGLAGVSDEQFF.

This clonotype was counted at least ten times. The CDR3 spells CASSPQRYEQYF. Written as DNA, the CDR3 is TGTGCCAGCAGCCCCCAGCGTTACGAGCAGTACTTC. V is TRBV7-2 and J is TRBJ2-7; D call uncertain. V lost 5 bases to trimming and J lost 4 bases, with 9 bases between them. Germline V gene data show CDR1 as SGHTA and CDR2 as FQGNSA. This CDR3 contains 12 residues.

CDR3 in amino acids: CASSPRTGGQDTQYF. The CDR3 nucleotides are TGTGCCAGTAGTCCGCGGACAGGAGGTCAAGATACGCAGTATTTT. The V call is TRBV19, the J call TRBJ2-3; 7 bases match TRBD1. Trimming cost V 5 bases and J 5 bases; bases outside gene matches: 10. The CDR3 loop spans 15 amino acids. Germline V gene lookup returns CDR1 LNHDA and CDR2 SQIVND (reference sequence).

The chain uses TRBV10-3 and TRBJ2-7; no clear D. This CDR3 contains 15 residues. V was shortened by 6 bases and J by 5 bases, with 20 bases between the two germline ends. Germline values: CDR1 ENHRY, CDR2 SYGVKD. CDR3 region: CAISRKTTVGDEQYF. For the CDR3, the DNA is TGTGCCATCAGCCGCAAGACGACGGTTGGGGACGAGCAGTACTTC.

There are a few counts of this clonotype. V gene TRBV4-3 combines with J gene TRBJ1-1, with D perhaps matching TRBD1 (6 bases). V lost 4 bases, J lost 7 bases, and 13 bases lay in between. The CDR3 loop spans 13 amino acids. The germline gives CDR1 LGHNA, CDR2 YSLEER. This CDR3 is CASSRDKGGEAFF. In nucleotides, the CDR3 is TGCGCCAGCAGCCGCGACAAAGGGGGTGAAGCTTTCTTT.

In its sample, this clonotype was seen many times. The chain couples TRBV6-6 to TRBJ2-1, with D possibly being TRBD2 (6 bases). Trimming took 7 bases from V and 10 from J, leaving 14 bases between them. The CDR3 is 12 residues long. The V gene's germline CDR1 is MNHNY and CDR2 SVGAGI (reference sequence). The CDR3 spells CASINSGREQFF. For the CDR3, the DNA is TGTGCCAGCATCAACAGCGGGCGAGAGCAGTTCTTC.

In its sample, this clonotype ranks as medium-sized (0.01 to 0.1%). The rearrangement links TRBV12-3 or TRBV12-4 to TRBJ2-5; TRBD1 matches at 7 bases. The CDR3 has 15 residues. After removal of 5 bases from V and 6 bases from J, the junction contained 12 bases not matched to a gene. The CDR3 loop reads CASSLGGGPQQTQYF. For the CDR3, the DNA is TGTGCCAGCAGTCTAGGGGGCGGCCCACAACAGACCCAGTACTTC.

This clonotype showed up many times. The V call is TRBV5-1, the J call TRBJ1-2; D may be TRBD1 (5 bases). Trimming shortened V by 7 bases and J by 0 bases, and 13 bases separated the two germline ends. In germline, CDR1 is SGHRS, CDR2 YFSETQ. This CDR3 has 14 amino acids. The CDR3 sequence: CASGETGANYGYTF. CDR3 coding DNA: TGCGCCAGCGGGGAAACAGGAGCTAACTATGGCTACACCTTC.

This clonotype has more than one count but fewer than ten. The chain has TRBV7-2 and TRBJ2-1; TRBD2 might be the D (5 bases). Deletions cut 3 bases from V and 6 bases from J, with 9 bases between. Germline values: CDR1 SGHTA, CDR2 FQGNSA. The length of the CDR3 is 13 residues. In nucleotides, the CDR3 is TGTGCCAGCAGCTTTTGGGCGGGCAATGAGCAGTTCTTC. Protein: CASSFWAGNEQFF.

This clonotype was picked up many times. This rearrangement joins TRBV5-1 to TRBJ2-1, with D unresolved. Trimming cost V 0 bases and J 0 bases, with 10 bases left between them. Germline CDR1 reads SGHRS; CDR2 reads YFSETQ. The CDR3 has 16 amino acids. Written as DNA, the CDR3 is TGCGCCAGCAGCTTGGAAGCGCTGAGCTCCTACAATGAGCAGTTCTTC. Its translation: CASSLEALSSYNEQFF.

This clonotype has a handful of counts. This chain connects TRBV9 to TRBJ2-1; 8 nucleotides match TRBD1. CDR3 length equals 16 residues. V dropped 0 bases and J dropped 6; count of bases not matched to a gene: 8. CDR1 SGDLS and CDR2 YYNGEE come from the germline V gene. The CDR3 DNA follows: TGTGCCAGCAGCGTAGACCCAGGGGGCGTGGGCAATGAGCAGTTCTTC. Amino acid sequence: CASSVDPGGVGNEQFF.